This T cell receptor (beta chain) derives from a study of regulatory T cells in long-lasting Graves disease. The time point here: newly diagnosed GD, antithyroid drugs for less than 3 months. RNA from PBMCs was the source of the TCR library. This clonotype has at least ten counts. The TCR beta library used iRepertoire HTBI primers with Arm-PCR amplification of CDR3. TCRdb processed the multiplex PCR reads anew with MiXCR; each CDR3 protein has one entry. The sample includes under 500,000 distinct CDR3 sequences, about a sixth of them seen just once. Trimming pared 5 bases from V and 4 bases from J, leaving 12 bases between. The CDR3 has 14 amino acids. Germline values: CDR1 LNHNV, CDR2 YYDKDF (reference sequence). The same sample was also used in a study of T cells in Graves' hyperthyroidism and ophthalmopathy. That paper notes: First-round RT-PCR targeting the TCR CDR3 was performed with the HTBI primer set. Most thyroid-expanded clonotypes above 0.001 were also found in blood.

The chain links TRBV15 to TRBJ1-5; unclear D gene. Sample: peripheral blood mononuclear cells (PBMCs), taken at new diagnosis, from a patient treated with antithyroid drugs. The TCR originated in a woman in her 30s with Graves disease. The CDR3 loop reads CATSYEAPNQPQHF. CDR3 DNA sequence: TGTGCCACCAGCTACGAGGCACCTAATCAGCCCCAGCATTTT.